A selection of T cell receptor beta chains follows, all from one sample in a study of shared clonotypes between healthy human individuals. Some clones are missing from TCRdb's copy, which holds only in-frame ones; the method was immunoSEQ multiplex PCR. The data hold around 2.3 million clones, with approximately 96% observed a single time. The sample was naive CD4+ T cells sorted from blood. These receptors originate from a man in his late teens or twenties in good health. The CDR3 runs from the conserved cysteine through the conserved F or W. The D gene is left open where the match is weak.

v_call,j_call,d_call,cdr3_aa,cdr3_nt
TRBV6-1,TRBJ2-5,-,CASSEVGLGQETQYF,TGTGCCAGCAGTGAAGTGGGGCTCGGACAAGAGACCCAGTACTTC
TRBV25-1,TRBJ2-3,-,CASTGQHTDTQYF,TGTGCCAGCACTGGACAGCACACAGATACGCAGTATTTT
TRBV5-4,TRBJ1-1,TRBD1,CASSLSRTGNTEAFF,TGTGCCAGCAGCTTGTCCAGGACAGGCAACACTGAAGCTTTCTTT
TRBV6-6,TRBJ1-2,-,CASSLDSNYGYTF,TGTGCCAGCAGCCTCGACAGTAACTATGGCTACACCTTC
TRBV5-1,TRBJ2-1,TRBD2,CASSFSSGGHNEQFF,TGCGCCAGCAGCTTTTCGAGCGGGGGCCACAATGAGCAGTTCTTC
TRBV30,TRBJ2-5,-,CAWIRGVGETQYF,TGTGCCTGGATAAGGGGGGTCGGAGAGACCCAGTACTTC
TRBV7-2,TRBJ2-5,-,CASSLVTTTPQETQYF,TGTGCCAGCAGCTTAGTAACGACAACCCCCCAAGAGACCCAGTACTTC
TRBV4-1,TRBJ2-7,TRBD1,CASSQGGQGSSYEQYF,TGCGCCAGCAGCCAAGGCGGACAGGGGAGCTCCTACGAGCAGTACTTC
TRBV6-5,TRBJ2-2,TRBD2,CASSYPGTSSGELFF,TGTGCCAGCAGTTATCCGGGGACTAGCTCAGGGGAGCTGTTTTTT
TRBV6-1,TRBJ1-1,-,CASSGVGQNAEAFF,TGTGCCAGCAGTGGAGTTGGGCAGAACGCTGAAGCTTTCTTT